These 10 T cell receptor beta chains originate from one sample sequenced in a study of T-cell memory formation after mild COVID-19. TCRdb called the 5' RACE reads again in MiXCR, with one record for every CDR3 protein. Here the sample spans about 290,000 distinct CDR3 sequences, roughly 17% being singletons. The sequenced sample consisted of PBMCs or a T cell subset sorted from them (not recorded which). The receptors here all came from a man aged 18 to 29 who had mild COVID-19 (a few samples of this study predate the infection). Cell type and time point are not known.

The table lists this clonotype with a few counts. This chain joins TRBV15 and TRBJ2-3, with TRBD2 matching over 16 bases. The germline CDR1 and CDR2 sequences are LNHNV and YYDKDF (reference sequence). This CDR3 contains 16 residues. J lost 7 bases, V lost 9 bases, and 10 bases had no gene match. The CDR3 region is CATNPGLAGGLHTQYF. The CDR3 region has the DNA TGTGCCACTAACCCGGGACTAGCGGGGGGGCTCCATACGCAGTATTTT.

The J gene is TRBJ1-5, the V gene TRBV4-1; a weak D match, TRBD1 (5 bases). In germline, CDR1 is MGHRA, CDR2 YSYEKL. The CDR3 extends over 14 amino acids. Trimming took off 2 bases at V and 6 bases at J, with 11 bases between the two ends. This chain's CDR3 is CASSQQKGSQPQHF. CDR3 sequence (DNA): TGCGCCAGCAGCCAACAGAAGGGGTCTCAGCCCCAGCATTTT.

This clonotype was observed a few times. The V gene is TRBV3-1, the J gene TRBJ2-1; tentatively, D is TRBD2 (5 bases). Deletions cut 4 bases from V and 9 bases from J, with 19 bases between. CDR1 is LGHDT and CDR2 is YNNKEL in the germline V gene (reference sequence). CDR3 length: 15 residues. The CDR3 loop is CASSPPGVRAGEQFF. The CDR3 bases are TGTGCCAGCAGCCCGCCCGGGGTGCGGGCCGGTGAGCAGTTCTTC.

This clonotype was observed at least ten times. The chain recombines TRBV1 with TRBJ2-3; the table names TRBD2, a call not compared with the DNA. TRBV1 is a pseudogene locus. The CDR3 runs 17 residues. CDR3 bases: TGCACCAGCAGCGTAGGGACTAGCGGGGGGCAGACAGATACGCAGTATTTT. Translation: CTSSVGTSGGQTDTQYF.

In its sample, this clonotype was seen a few times. The V gene is TRBV12-3 or TRBV12-4, the J gene TRBJ2-7; 8 positions agree with TRBD1. V trimming: 6 bases; J trimming: 4 bases; junction bases outside the gene matches: 14. The CDR3 spans 16 residues. Here the CDR3 reads CASSLSTGTGSYEQYV. The CDR3 DNA reads as TGTGCCAGCAGCCTCAGCACCGGGACAGGAAGTTACGAGCAGTACGTC.

The chain uses TRBV5-6 and TRBJ2-3; D not certain. Germline loops: CDR1 SGHDT, CDR2 YYEEEE. The germline V and J ends were trimmed by 0 bases and 2 bases, with 7 bases remaining between them. This CDR3 is 14 amino acids long. The CDR3: CASSLGWLTDTQYF. DNA for the CDR3: TGTGCCAGCAGCTTGGGATGGCTCACAGATACGCAGTATTTT.

This clonotype was counted only a few times. The J gene is TRBJ1-1, the V gene TRBV12-3 or TRBV12-4, with D perhaps matching TRBD1 (5 bases). V gave up 7 bases and J gave up 1 base, with 13 bases separating them. CDR3 length: 14 residues. The DNA for the CDR3 is TGTGCCAGCACCGGAAGACAGAAGAACACTGAAGCTTTCTTT. This encodes CASTGRQKNTEAFF.

The chain is built from TRBV27 and TRBJ2-3, with D possibly matching TRBD1 (5 bases). Germline values: CDR1 MNHEY, CDR2 SMNVEV (reference sequence). Trimming removed 2 bases from V and 6 bases from J, with 18 bases in between. The CDR3 loop spans 16 amino acids. The CDR3 coding sequence is TGTGCCAGCAGTTTAAATGCGGCAGGGATAGGGGATACGCAGTATTTT. Its translation is CASSLNAAGIGDTQYF.

The rearrangement links TRBV9 to TRBJ2-3; a possible D gene is TRBD1 (5 bases). The germline gives CDR1 SGDLS, CDR2 YYNGEE. CDR3 length: 17 residues. With 0 bases removed from V and 0 bases from J, the gap between germline ends came to 14 bases. The CDR3 region is CASSVGSGPTSTDTQYF. The CDR3 DNA reads TGTGCCAGCAGCGTAGGTTCAGGGCCGACTAGCACAGATACGCAGTATTTT.

The chain is built from TRBV20-1 and TRBJ2-2, with 14 bases lining up with TRBD2. Germline assignment: CDR1 DFQATT and CDR2 SNEGSKA (reference sequence). The CDR3 loop spans 17 amino acids. With 5 bases clipped from V and 2 bases from J, the junction kept 7 bases outside the gene matches. This chain's CDR3 is CSASPGLAGGNTGELFF. For the CDR3, the DNA is TGCAGTGCTTCTCCTGGACTAGCGGGGGGCAACACCGGGGAGCTGTTTTTT.